This T cell receptor (beta chain) stems from a study of blood T cell repertoires in COVID-19. Produced via immunoSEQ multiplex PCR; TCRdb's table is partial and in-frame only. The sample lists roughly 670,000 clones; more than 80% were seen once. The CDR3 covers 14 residues. The germline gives CDR1 SGDLS, CDR2 YYNGEE. V trimming: 3 bases; J trimming: 6 bases; junction bases outside the gene matches: 3. This receptor was taken from a woman aged 18-29 years with acute or convalescent COVID-19. Sequenced material: peripheral blood. The rearrangement links TRBV9 to TRBJ1-4, with 9 bases fitting TRBD1. The CDR3 sequence: CASSARDRDEKLFF. CDR3 sequence (DNA): TGTGCCAGCAGCGCCCGGGACAGGGATGAAAAACTGTTTTTT.